A selection of T cell receptor beta chains follows, all from one sample in a study of T cell changes during pregnancy in multiple sclerosis. Data came from immunoSEQ multiplex PCR; TCRdb stores just in-frame clones and leaves some out. Of roughly 93,000 clones listed, around 92% are singletons. The input for sequencing was peripheral blood, taken after pregnancy. The receptors stem from a female donor with multiple sclerosis, enrolled in a pregnancy study. Both conserved end residues are part of each CDR3. D genes are given only for firm matches.

d_call,j_call,v_call,cdr3_aa,cdr3_nt
TRBD1,TRBJ2-1,TRBV19,CASSILGDSSYNEQFF,TGTGCCAGTAGTATATTGGGGGACAGCTCCTACAATGAGCAGTTCTTC
.,TRBJ1-3,TRBV7-2,CASSLTDLSGNTIYF,TGTGCCAGCAGCCTGACAGACCTCTCTGGAAACACCATATATTTT
.,TRBJ2-1,TRBV13,CASSSGDRGNEQFF,TGTGCCAGCAGCTCGGGAGATAGGGGCAATGAGCAGTTCTTC
TRBD2,TRBJ2-7,TRBV5-1,CASGTSGRAGTYEQYF,TGCGCCAGCGGGACTAGCGGGAGGGCCGGAACCTACGAGCAGTACTTC
.,TRBJ2-7,TRBV20-1,CSATDTYEQYF,TGCAGTGCTACCGACACATACGAGCAGTACTTC
TRBD1,TRBJ2-5,TRBV2,CASVQGAFQETQYF,TGTGCCAGTGTTCAGGGGGCCTTTCAAGAGACCCAGTACTTC
TRBD2,TRBJ2-1,TRBV4-2,CASSQPTSVEEQFF,TGTGCCAGCAGCCAGCCCACTAGCGTTGAGGAGCAGTTCTTC
TRBD1,TRBJ1-4,TRBV7-8,CASSSRPGTANEKLFF,TGTGCCAGCAGCTCCAGACCCGGGACAGCGAATGAAAAACTGTTTTTT
TRBD1,TRBJ1-4,TRBV4-2,CASSHGQGEEKLFF,TGTGCCAGCAGCCACGGACAGGGGGAAGAAAAACTGTTTTTT
TRBD1,TRBJ1-1,TRBV19,CASSMEGGRVTEAFF,TGTGCCAGTAGTATGGAAGGGGGCAGGGTCACTGAAGCTTTCTTT